This T cell receptor beta chain was identified during a study of cytomegalovirus exposure and HLA in healthy donors. Looked up from germline, CDR1 is MNHNS and CDR2 is SASEGT. CDR3 size: 12 residues. V lost 2 bases to trimming and J lost 3 bases, with 5 bases between them. Whole-study results and caveats: Most subjects had HLA-A and HLA-B alleles reportedly predicted accurately by TCR beta sequences.

Primers included in the PCR were 60 Vbeta and 13 Jbeta primers. Sequencing was performed with immunoSEQ multiplex PCR; in TCRdb, only in-frame clones are kept and a portion is missing. The sample's table shows around 80,000 clones. Regarding this clone: As yet, its antigen is unknown.

This TCR derives from a man in his forties in good health and CMV-seronegative. The sequenced sample consisted of PBMCs. V usage is TRBV6-1 and J usage is TRBJ2-7; D unresolved. CDR3 in DNA: TGTGCCAGCAGTGAACTCTTCTACGAGCAGTACTTC. Protein sequence: CASSELFYEQYF.